This T cell receptor beta chain was captured in a study of breast tumors, draining lymph nodes, adjacent tissues. Findings of the study overall: Most tumor T cells seemingly derive from lymph node, then expand in tumor.

Details on this clonotype: Its antigen is still unknown.

TCRdb called the multiplex PCR reads again in MiXCR, with one record for every CDR3 protein. The sample holds about 7,600 distinct CDR3 sequences, around three quarters seen once. V lost 2 bases to trimming and J lost 2 bases, with 10 bases between them. The CDR3 spans 16 residues. Germline V gene data show CDR1 as MNHNS and CDR2 as SASEGT. This TCR was recovered from a female donor with breast cancer. Some clones in this sample may be carry-over from other donors' samples. V usage is TRBV6-1 and J usage is TRBJ2-6; D ambiguous. The sequenced material came from tumor-adjacent breast tissue. DNA of the CDR3: TGTGCCAGCAGTGAACGGGTGGGGACTGGGGCCAACGTCCTGACTTTC. Translating it yields CASSERVGTGANVLTF.